The clone carrying this T cell receptor (beta chain) has a handful of counts. Antigen unknown. The data originate from a study of blood T cells in healthy people across ages. A second about 7 to 11 cycle PCR used barcoded and J-beta primers. TCRdb re-analysed the 5' RACE reads in MiXCR, keeping a single row per CDR3 protein. Of about 780,000 distinct CDR3 sequences listed, around half are singletons. Whole-study findings and limits: Greater diversity and more naive CD4+ cells were seen in long-lived donors than in aged donors.

The TCR sequence derives from a man aged 80 or over in good health. Sequencing used blood.

CDR3 loop: CASSTGQDQETQYF. CDR3 coding DNA: TGTGCCAGCAGCACCGGACAGGACCAAGAGACCCAGTACTTC. V is TRBV7-8 and J is TRBJ2-5, with 7 bases that match TRBD1. This CDR3 comprises 14 residues. V gave up 5 bases and J gave up 0 bases; unmatched junction bases: 3. Germline V gene data show CDR1 as SGHVS and CDR2 as FQNEAQ.